This record looks at one TCR beta chain sequence and its context. In the original workflow: How many nucleated cells were present was estimated from reference gene primer amplification. Repertoires were generated with immunoSEQ multiplex PCR, while TCRdb's copy carries only in-frame clones and drops some. V and J calls and clone size follow that table, whereas D and trimming were derived from the DNA. The sample contains some 250,000 clones, 65% to 85% of which appear only once. These data are taken from a study of blood T cell repertoires in COVID-19. Overall study context: COVID-19 samples collected from the United States, Italy and Spain covered acute and convalescent phases. The analysed material was cDNA or gDNA that came from T cells, B-cell-depleted T cells, or PBMCs.

The CDR3 contains 15 residues. Germline CDR1 SGHVS, CDR2 FNYEAQ. V was cut by 5 bases and J by 4 bases, with 15 bases left in between. This clonotype originated in a woman older than 75 with acute or convalescent COVID-19. V usage is TRBV7-6 and J usage is TRBJ2-1; D is unresolved. Sequencing used peripheral blood. The CDR3 sequence is CASSMGPSLYNEQFF. CDR3 sequence (DNA): TGTGCCAGCAGCATGGGCCCCTCCCTTTACAATGAGCAGTTCTTC.